The rows below give T cell receptor beta chains drawn from one sample of a study of shared clonotypes between healthy human individuals. Sequencing was performed with immunoSEQ multiplex PCR; in TCRdb, only in-frame clones are kept and a portion is missing. The sample holds 550,000 to 750,000 clones; less than 97% are singletons and the top ten take around 0.11%. Material: naive CD8+ T cells sorted from blood. The receptor set was obtained from a woman in her thirties in good health. The CDR3 runs from the conserved cysteine through the conserved F or W. Some rows have no size entry. The others give once, few or many, or a class for an expanded clone.

clone_size j_call v_call cdr3_aa
. TRBJ2-3 TRBV28 CASSLGWAIRTDTQYF
. TRBJ2-7 TRBV29-1 CSVVLDGSYEQYF
. TRBJ1-1 TRBV27 CASSSWTHTEAFF
. TRBJ2-1 TRBV19 CASSSAPSSYNEQFF
. TRBJ2-5 TRBV6-5 CASSWSRYETQYF
. TRBJ2-7 TRBV27 CASIPRVRQGYRYYEQYF
once . TRBV7-9 CASTFGQLNEQYF
. TRBJ1-1 TRBV29-1 CSVTGLITEAFF
. TRBJ2-1 TRBV2 CASRAGGRGQFF
. TRBJ2-1 TRBV5-4 CASSLGTSGPYNEQFF
. TRBJ2-5 TRBV19 CASSLDWEETQYF
. TRBJ2-1 TRBV19 CASSIGRETTNEQFF
. TRBJ2-3 TRBV28 CASSEGERLTDTQYF
. TRBJ1-5 TRBV27 CASKALPDSNQPQHF
once TRBJ2-5 TRBV28 CASSPQGYQETQYF
. TRBJ2-3 TRBV27 CASSPGTSGTDTQYF
. TRBJ2-5 TRBV9 CASSVGTGEETQYF
. TRBJ2-1 TRBV28 CASSFLGQVEQFF
. TRBJ2-2 TRBV2 CASRNPGLAGVGGTGELFF
. TRBJ1-2 TRBV27 CASSLFAGAGLLVHGYTF
. TRBJ2-1 TRBV15 CATSRVQGVSNEQFF
. TRBJ2-7 TRBV25-1 CASSEWERSYEQYF
. TRBJ2-7 TRBV27 CASSLQGNYEQYF
. TRBJ2-1 TRBV2 CASSGLAVTLNEQFF
. TRBJ2-5 TRBV11-2 CASSRRAVVGETQYF
. TRBJ2-3 TRBV19 CASSLGLAGTSTDTQYF
. TRBJ2-1 TRBV13 CASSARGRSYNEQFF
few TRBJ1-1 TRBV14 CASSQVSGYTEAFF
. TRBJ2-3 TRBV7-2 CASSEQAGRPSDTQYF
. TRBJ2-5 TRBV19 CASSIDPRETQYF
once TRBJ2-3 TRBV14 CASSHEQLTDTQYF
. TRBJ1-1 TRBV5-5 CASSAGGYPEAFF
once TRBJ2-3 TRBV5-6 CASSYRRRTDTQYF
. TRBJ2-1 TRBV25-1 CASSDEQTHRVTFF
. TRBJ1-2 TRBV7-9 CASSRTGNYGYTF
. TRBJ2-7 TRBV5-5 CASSLDRLAGASYEQYF
. TRBJ2-7 TRBV7-9 CASSLAREALEQYF
. TRBJ2-7 TRBV10-3 CAISESDVPSSYEQYF
. TRBJ2-7 TRBV6-5 CASSYYSGVAYEQYF
. TRBJ1-4 TRBV28 CASSYQHATNEKLFF
. TRBJ2-3 TRBV4-1 CASSQDCAPEGPPAGTDTQYF
. TRBJ1-1 TRBV29-1 CSVGPQERKPEAFF